This T cell receptor (beta chain) was captured in a study of PD-L1 blockade in urothelial cancer. As for the study in general: About 85% of the 29 patients were males with bladder-origin urothelial cancer. Blood was evaluated 3 weeks (second dose) and 6 weeks after therapy began.

Using immunoSEQ multiplex PCR, the repertoire was profiled, and TCRdb retains in-frame clones only, with some absent. The sample carries 35,000 to 45,000 clones, about 80% recorded once. Sample contribution per patient ranged from 1 to 8, covering pretreatment and on-treatment. Germline values: CDR1 MNHNS, CDR2 SASEGT. With 4 bases clipped from V and 0 bases from J, the junction kept 4 bases outside the gene matches. The CDR3 spans 15 residues. The source of this sequence is a man aged 70 or older with urothelial cancer. This chain connects TRBV6-1 to TRBJ2-3; the match to TRBD1 covers 7 bases. Material: PBMCs, obtained around atezolizumab (anti-PD-L1) treatment. The CDR3 loop is CASSGDSMSTDTQYF. CDR3 DNA sequence: TGTGCCAGCAGTGGGGACAGCATGAGCACAGATACGCAGTATTTT.